Listed below are T cell receptor beta chains from one sample, sequenced in a study of CD8+CD57+ T cells in acquired aplastic anemia. TCRdb recomputed calls from the reads with MiXCR, one row per CDR3 protein. The table shows about 180,000 distinct CDR3 sequences, with around 50% occurring only once. The sample consisted of sorted CD4+, CD8+, or CD8+CD57+ T cells (not recorded which) from PBMCs. These receptor sequences come from a human donor with aplastic anemia. Both conserved end residues are part of each CDR3. The order of the fields is V gene, J gene, D gene, clone size, CDR3 protein, CDR3 DNA. D genes are given only for firm matches. Size values are once, few and many counts, or a class for expanded clones, and some rows have none.

v_gene: TRBV20-1
j_gene: TRBJ1-2
d_gene: -
abundance: -
CDR3aa: CSARATDTTYGYTF
CDR3nt: TGCAGTGCTAGGGCGACAGATACCACCTATGGCTACACCTTC

v_gene: TRBV9
j_gene: TRBJ2-2
d_gene: -
abundance: -
CDR3aa: CASSANTGELFF
CDR3nt: TGTGCCAGCAGCGCTAACACCGGGGAGCTGTTTTTT

v_gene: TRBV7-3
j_gene: TRBJ1-1
d_gene: -
abundance: many
CDR3aa: CASSLEWTEAFF
CDR3nt: TGTGCCAGCAGCTTAGAGTGGACTGAAGCTTTCTTT

v_gene: TRBV20-1
j_gene: TRBJ2-1
d_gene: TRBD2
abundance: once
CDR3aa: CSTSGGYNEQFF
CDR3nt: TGCAGTACTAGCGGGGGGTACAATGAGCAGTTCTTC

v_gene: TRBV29-1
j_gene: TRBJ2-3
d_gene: -
abundance: -
CDR3aa: CSVEHAHTDTQYF
CDR3nt: TGCAGCGTTGAGCACGCACACACAGATACGCAGTATTTT

v_gene: TRBV10-3
j_gene: TRBJ1-2
d_gene: -
abundance: few
CDR3aa: CAISDMGGNYGYTF
CDR3nt: TGTGCCATCAGTGACATGGGCGGGAACTATGGCTACACCTTC

v_gene: TRBV24-1
j_gene: TRBJ2-7
d_gene: TRBD1
abundance: -
CDR3aa: CATRAGTGGEEQYF
CDR3nt: TGTGCCACCAGAGCCGGGACAGGGGGCGAAGAGCAGTACTTC

v_gene: TRBV6-4
j_gene: TRBJ2-1
d_gene: -
abundance: many
CDR3aa: CASSDQGGVGNEQFF
CDR3nt: TGTGCCAGCAGTGACCAAGGGGGGGTAGGCAATGAGCAGTTCTTC

v_gene: TRBV30
j_gene: TRBJ2-3
d_gene: TRBD2
abundance: -
CDR3aa: CAWSKVAGDPGTQYF
CDR3nt: TGTGCCTGGAGTAAGGTAGCGGGGGACCCAGGGACGCAGTATTTT

v_gene: TRBV6-1
j_gene: TRBJ2-7
d_gene: TRBD1
abundance: few
CDR3aa: CASRLNRDRGTYEQYF
CDR3nt: TGTGCCAGCAGATTGAACCGGGACAGGGGCACCTACGAGCAGTACTTC

v_gene: TRBV11-2
j_gene: TRBJ2-2
d_gene: -
abundance: -
CDR3aa: CASSLLTARWTGELFF
CDR3nt: TGTGCCAGCAGCTTACTCACGGCTCGATGGACCGGGGAGCTGTTTTTT

v_gene: TRBV20-1
j_gene: TRBJ2-7
d_gene: TRBD1
abundance: -
CDR3aa: CTRGTGVYEQYF
CDR3nt: TGCACCCGGGGGACAGGGGTTTACGAGCAGTACTTC

v_gene: TRBV29-1
j_gene: TRBJ2-7
d_gene: -
abundance: -
CDR3aa: CSVVPPTRVAYEQYF
CDR3nt: TGCAGCGTTGTTCCCCCAACCCGGGTGGCGTACGAGCAGTACTTC

v_gene: TRBV2
j_gene: TRBJ2-5
d_gene: -
abundance: -
CDR3aa: CASSERTQYF
CDR3nt: TGTGCCAGCAGTGAAAGGACCCAGTACTTC

v_gene: TRBV15
j_gene: TRBJ2-1
d_gene: TRBD1
abundance: -
CDR3aa: CASSTTRTGGGYEQFF
CDR3nt: TGTGCCTCCAGCACAACCAGGACAGGGGGAGGCTACGAGCAGTTCTTC

v_gene: TRBV25-1
j_gene: TRBJ2-1
d_gene: -
abundance: once
CDR3aa: CASSEYGPGNEQFF
CDR3nt: TGTGCCAGCAGTGAATACGGTCCTGGCAATGAGCAGTTCTTC

v_gene: TRBV20-1
j_gene: TRBJ2-7
d_gene: -
abundance: -
CDR3aa: CSAIIQGTAGYEQYF
CDR3nt: TGCAGTGCTATTATACAGGGGACAGCGGGGTACGAGCAGTACTTC

v_gene: TRBV12-3/TRBV12-4
j_gene: TRBJ1-1
d_gene: -
abundance: -
CDR3aa: CASSLRSRNTEAFF
CDR3nt: TGTGCCAGCAGCCTCAGATCTAGGAACACTGAAGCTTTCTTT

v_gene: TRBV25-1
j_gene: TRBJ2-7
d_gene: -
abundance: -
CDR3aa: CASSDGWSEQYF
CDR3nt: TGTGCCAGCAGTGATGGATGGAGCGAGCAGTACTTC

v_gene: TRBV19
j_gene: TRBJ2-7
d_gene: TRBD1
abundance: many
CDR3aa: CASSVRRQGSYEQYF
CDR3nt: TGTGCCAGTAGTGTACGCCGACAGGGGTCCTACGAGCAGTACTTC

v_gene: TRBV30
j_gene: TRBJ2-7
d_gene: -
abundance: -
CDR3aa: CAWSNRAYEQYF
CDR3nt: TGTGCCTGGAGTAACAGGGCCTACGAGCAGTACTTC

v_gene: TRBV9
j_gene: TRBJ2-6
d_gene: -
abundance: -
CDR3aa: CASSVARGSGANVLTF
CDR3nt: TGTGCCAGCAGCGTAGCGCGGGGTTCTGGGGCCAACGTCCTGACTTTC

v_gene: TRBV11-1
j_gene: TRBJ2-3
d_gene: -
abundance: few
CDR3aa: CASSLEDSNTDTQYF
CDR3nt: TGTGCCAGCAGCTTAGAAGACAGCAACACAGATACGCAGTATTTT

v_gene: TRBV20-1
j_gene: TRBJ2-7
d_gene: TRBD1
abundance: -
CDR3aa: CSARRRTGGYEQYF
CDR3nt: TGCAGTGCCCGCAGAAGGACAGGGGGCTACGAGCAGTACTTC

v_gene: TRBV10-3
j_gene: TRBJ1-6
d_gene: TRBD1
abundance: few
CDR3aa: CAIGGQGSNSPLHF
CDR3nt: TGTGCCATCGGGGGACAGGGTAGTAATTCACCCCTCCACTTT

v_gene: TRBV5-1
j_gene: TRBJ2-3
d_gene: TRBD1
abundance: many
CDR3aa: CASSTNRDRAENTDTQYF
CDR3nt: TGCGCCAGCAGCACCAACCGGGACAGGGCTGAGAACACAGATACGCAGTATTTT

v_gene: TRBV7-9
j_gene: TRBJ2-7
d_gene: TRBD2
abundance: -
CDR3aa: CASGRSGGPYEQYF
CDR3nt: TGTGCCAGCGGACGGTCGGGAGGGCCCTACGAGCAGTACTTC

v_gene: TRBV5-1
j_gene: TRBJ1-1
d_gene: -
abundance: few
CDR3aa: CASSLTDPNTEAFF
CDR3nt: TGCGCCAGCAGCTTGACCGATCCGAACACTGAAGCTTTCTTT

v_gene: TRBV24-1
j_gene: TRBJ2-7
d_gene: -
abundance: once
CDR3aa: CATSPKGEGIPYEQYF
CDR3nt: TGTGCCACCAGTCCGAAGGGAGAAGGGATCCCCTACGAGCAGTACTTC

v_gene: TRBV7-6
j_gene: TRBJ2-7
d_gene: -
abundance: -
CDR3aa: CASSPLPGANEQYF
CDR3nt: TGTGCCAGCAGCCCCCTGCCGGGGGCCAACGAGCAGTACTTC

v_gene: TRBV7-9
j_gene: TRBJ2-3
d_gene: -
abundance: many
CDR3aa: CASSLEVDTQYF
CDR3nt: TGTGCCAGCAGCCTAGAAGTTGATACGCAGTATTTT

v_gene: TRBV19
j_gene: TRBJ2-6
d_gene: -
abundance: -
CDR3aa: CASSIDSPGANVPTF
CDR3nt: TGTGCCAGTAGTATAGACAGCCCTGGGGCCAACGTCCCGACTTTC

v_gene: TRBV7-9
j_gene: TRBJ1-3
d_gene: -
abundance: few
CDR3aa: CASSGSDTIYF
CDR3nt: TGTGCCAGCAGCGGTTCAGACACCATATATTTT

v_gene: TRBV10-1
j_gene: TRBJ2-2
d_gene: TRBD1
abundance: -
CDR3aa: CASSDIRVERRGFTNTGELFF
CDR3nt: TGCGCCAGCAGTGATATCAGGGTGGAGCGCAGGGGGTTTACGAACACCGGGGAGCTGTTTTTT

v_gene: TRBV25-1
j_gene: TRBJ1-1
d_gene: TRBD1
abundance: -
CDR3aa: CASSEAGGRGEAFF
CDR3nt: TGTGCCAGCAGTGAGGCAGGGGGGAGAGGGGAAGCTTTCTTT

v_gene: TRBV10-3
j_gene: TRBJ1-4
d_gene: -
abundance: -
CDR3aa: CAISDGQGYGKLFF
CDR3nt: TGTGCCATCAGTGACGGGCAGGGGTACGGAAAACTGTTTTTT

v_gene: TRBV11-1
j_gene: TRBJ2-1
d_gene: TRBD2
abundance: -
CDR3aa: CASSFSGTSSYNEQFF
CDR3nt: TGTGCCAGCAGCTTCTCCGGGACTAGCTCCTACAATGAGCAGTTCTTC

v_gene: TRBV2
j_gene: TRBJ1-1
d_gene: -
abundance: many
CDR3aa: CASSDPLGGGLRVTEAFF
CDR3nt: TGTGCCAGCAGTGACCCCCTAGGCGGGGGCTTGAGGGTTACTGAAGCTTTCTTT

v_gene: TRBV2
j_gene: TRBJ2-2
d_gene: -
abundance: many
CDR3aa: CASSEPGGELFF
CDR3nt: TGTGCCAGCAGTGAACCCGGCGGGGAGCTGTTTTTT

v_gene: TRBV9
j_gene: TRBJ1-2
d_gene: -
abundance: -
CDR3aa: CASRGVGYTF
CDR3nt: TGTGCCAGCAGGGGGGTTGGCTACACCTTC

v_gene: TRBV29-1
j_gene: TRBJ2-1
d_gene: TRBD2
abundance: -
CDR3aa: CSVGGRVSYNEQFF
CDR3nt: TGCAGCGTTGGCGGGAGGGTGAGCTACAATGAGCAGTTCTTC

v_gene: TRBV5-1
j_gene: TRBJ2-7
d_gene: TRBD2
abundance: many
CDR3aa: CASSRGLAGAISYEQYF
CDR3nt: TGCGCCAGCAGCAGAGGACTAGCGGGGGCCATCTCCTACGAGCAGTACTTC

v_gene: TRBV15
j_gene: TRBJ2-7
d_gene: -
abundance: -
CDR3aa: CATSRTLDSLYEQYF
CDR3nt: TGTGCCACCAGCAGGACGCTGGACTCGCTCTACGAGCAGTACTTC

v_gene: TRBV5-6
j_gene: TRBJ2-5
d_gene: -
abundance: many
CDR3aa: CASSLTAQETQYF
CDR3nt: TGTGCCAGCAGCTTGACAGCTCAAGAGACCCAGTACTTC

v_gene: TRBV10-1
j_gene: TRBJ2-7
d_gene: TRBD2
abundance: few
CDR3aa: CASSDGLAGAYEQYF
CDR3nt: TGCGCCAGCAGTGATGGACTAGCGGGGGCCTACGAGCAGTACTTC

v_gene: TRBV7-4
j_gene: TRBJ2-3
d_gene: -
abundance: -
CDR3aa: CASSFLARSQDTQYF
CDR3nt: TGTGCCAGCAGCTTTTTAGCCCGAAGTCAGGATACGCAGTATTTT

v_gene: TRBV5-6
j_gene: TRBJ2-1
d_gene: -
abundance: -
CDR3aa: CASSSERTRQFF
CDR3nt: TGTGCCAGCAGCTCGGAGAGGACACGGCAGTTCTTC

v_gene: TRBV7-6
j_gene: TRBJ1-5
d_gene: -
abundance: -
CDR3aa: CASSLGTDLQPQHF
CDR3nt: TGTGCCAGCAGCTTAGGAACCGATCTTCAGCCCCAGCATTTT

v_gene: TRBV6-5
j_gene: TRBJ2-5
d_gene: -
abundance: few
CDR3aa: CASSYSSDGGGSVTQYF
CDR3nt: TGTGCCAGCAGTTACTCGAGTGATGGCGGAGGGAGCGTGACCCAGTACTTC

v_gene: TRBV2
j_gene: TRBJ1-5
d_gene: TRBD1
abundance: -
CDR3aa: CASKPSRTGNQPQHF
CDR3nt: TGCGCCAGCAAGCCCAGCAGGACAGGGAATCAGCCCCAGCATTTT

v_gene: TRBV20-1
j_gene: TRBJ1-5
d_gene: -
abundance: many
CDR3aa: CSARDGDKPQHF
CDR3nt: TGCAGTGCTAGAGATGGGGATAAACCCCAGCATTTT